The T cell receptor beta chain under discussion was sequenced for a study of T cells after yellow fever vaccination. Remarks on this clonotype: Its target is not known.

This CDR3 has 12 residues. The authors made TCR cDNA by 5'RACE template switching, adding a universal primer site and UMIs. TCRdb itself ran the 5' RACE reads through MiXCR, one entry per CDR3 protein. The data contain about 340,000 distinct CDR3 sequences, under 5% of them seen just once; the ten biggest clones take up 20% to 25%. Study results and caveats: Although the secondary response was weaker, it peaked faster, at day 5 versus 15.

This TCR was recovered from a man between 18 and 29 years old who received the YFV17D yellow fever vaccine. The starting material was PBMCs, obtained 5 days after the yellow fever booster vaccination. V gene TRBV21-1 combines with J gene TRBJ2-1; TRBD2 is taken as the D call from the table, unchecked against the DNA. TRBV21-1 is annotated as a pseudogene. The DNA of the CDR3 is TGTGCCGGCAAGACTAGCGGTCAAGAGCAGTTCTTC. Translated: CAGKTSGQEQFF.